What follows is one T cell receptor (beta chain) and its context. Its antigen has not been determined. Within one base of it there is no much larger clone, and no base qualities were kept. This specimen's time point label, interpreted: about 28 days (+/-7) after the second vaccine dose. AZD1222 recipients whose second dose came at about 4 weeks and those whose second dose came at about 12 weeks were combined into one group, since spike-specific TCR depth and breadth did not differ between the two schedules. Vaccinee samples came from UK trials COV001 and COV002, including a single-blind randomized controlled phase 2/3 trial of AZD1222 (ChAdOx1 nCoV-19) in healthy adults. Trial participant PBMC samples were collected at day 0 and day 28 after the second dose for TCRbeta chain sequencing. Sequences SGHTA (CDR1) and FQGNSA (CDR2) are obtained from the germline V gene. The CDR3, from cysteine to phenylalanine, totals 16 residues. Only the CDR3 DNA is retained, 48 bases long and in frame from the first base. The junction shows trimming of 5 bases on V and 4 bases on J, plus 19 bases between the germline ends.

The CDR3 regions of human TCRbeta chains were subjected to immunosequencing. On the authors' methods: Repertoire TCRs were matched against a reference library of SARS-CoV-2-specific TCRs generated with the MIRA antigen-specificity platform. Breadth was defined as the fraction of unique TCRs that were SARS-CoV-2-associated. Depth was defined as the fraction of total T cells that were SARS-CoV-2-associated. Using the MIRA data, each spike-specific TCR was assigned both to the spike region to which the TCR was reactive and to a CD4 or CD8 class. Log10-transformed breadth and depth values were compared by one-way ANOVA with Sidak's multiple comparisons tests. TCRdb provides this immuneACCESS table in a form limited to in-frame rearrangements. Some clones are lacking; in checked studies, under half of them reflect an unresolved V gene, and why the rest are absent is not known. V and J calls and clone size come straight from that table; D and trimming were deduced from the DNA. This sample comprises about 120,000 clones, approximately 92% of them detected only once. Jointly, the top ten make up approximately 7.9% of the sample.

The data stem from a study of T cell responses to AZD1222 COVID-19 vaccine (dated by TCRdb to the early 2020s). At the level of the whole study: A total of about 240 trial participants underwent TCR sequencing, of whom 207 received two doses of AZD1222 and roughly 25 received two doses of the MenACWY control vaccine. Trial participants were enrolled into age subgroups of 18-55, 56-69 and 70-plus years, which contained approximately 150, 28 and 58 TCR-sequenced participants, respectively.

Paper-wide results and their limitations: The vaccine-associated CD4 TCRs covered the entire spike protein, and the dominant responses fell in regions 160-218 and 743-854. Only five to seven AZD1222 recipients were SARS-CoV-2 seropositive at baseline, limiting conclusions about previously exposed vaccinees. Reportedly, almost half of the unique spike-specific TCRs recognized epitopes lying outside the regions that are mutated in the B.1.351 and B.1.1.7 variants. After two AZD1222 doses, spike-specific TCR breadth and depth were significantly higher than at day 0 and than in MenACWY recipients. The 56-69-year group was small, and its depth increase did not reach significance, likely because of low power. Participants were mostly white British, with more females than males. The authors suggested clonal diversity may have been underestimated. Because no day 14 peak-response samples were available, repertoires were characterized only after the peak T cell response.

This chain joins TRBV7-2 to TRBJ2-3; the D gene is perhaps TRBD2, from 6 matching bases. The origin of this receptor is an adult who received the AZD1222 COVID-19 vaccine. Sequencing used peripheral blood, obtained 28 days after the second AZD1222 dose. The DNA sequence is TGTGCCAGCAGCCCACACTCCCAGACTAGTGCAGATACGCAGTATTTT. This sequence encodes CASSPHSQTSADTQYF.